This TCR beta chain was identified during a study of T-cell reconstitution after alpha-beta-depleted transplantation in children. Unique molecular identifiers were used to barcode this TCRbeta library. TCRdb reprocessed the PCR reads via MiXCR and lists one record per CDR3 protein. The table has approximately 520,000 distinct CDR3 sequences, about 33% seen once. From germline, CDR1 is SGDLS and CDR2 YYNGEE. Trimming shortened V by 0 bases and J by 0 bases, and 15 bases separated the two germline ends. The length of the CDR3 is 17 residues. The sequence derives from a human donor who donated a stem cell graft to a child with aplastic anemia. The material was PBMCs from the stem cell graft donor, obtained from the stem cell graft. V and J are TRBV9 and TRBJ1-1; D may be TRBD1 (5 bases). DNA for the CDR3: TGTGCCAGCAGCGTAGCGGGGGAAGGCAGCATGAACACTGAAGCTTTCTTT. It specifies CASSVAGEGSMNTEAFF.